This T cell receptor (beta chain) is drawn from a study of regulatory T cells in long-lasting Graves disease. This clonotype has at least ten counts. What it recognizes is unknown. Time point denoted: newly diagnosed GD, antithyroid drugs for less than 3 months. Scientists built the TCR library using RNA that was extracted from PBMCs. Overall study findings and caveats: Persistent cases of Graves' showed reduced TCR diversity relative to newly diagnosed patients.

CDR3-region Arm-PCR and iRepertoire HTBI primers produced the TCR beta libraries. TCRdb re-called the multiplex PCR reads with MiXCR, one entry per CDR3 protein. This sample has 550,000 to 600,000 distinct CDR3 sequences, with about 16% found just once. This sample was also put to use in a study of T cells in Graves' hyperthyroidism and ophthalmopathy. Per that study: Hyperthyroidism, newly diagnosed and lasting under 2 months, affected patients aged 18 to 65. Among clonotypes expanded in thyroid above 0.001, most were also found in blood.

Specimen: peripheral blood mononuclear cells (PBMCs), collected at new diagnosis, from a patient treated with antithyroid drugs. This clonotype was sampled from a man aged 18 to 30 with Graves disease.

CDR3 protein: CATSDSAAQETQYF. Written as DNA, the CDR3 is TGTGCCACCAGTGATTCGGCTGCTCAAGAGACCCAGTACTTC. The chain recombines TRBV24-1 with TRBJ2-5; D is unclear. With 2 bases removed from V and 2 bases from J, the gap between germline ends came to 8 bases. The V gene's germline CDR1 is KGHDR and CDR2 SFDVKD. The CDR3 has 14 amino acids.